The TCR beta chain under discussion was sequenced for a study of control samples from healthy donors and cancer patients (dated by TCRdb to 2020 to 2022). At the junction V is shortened by 2 bases and J by 0 bases, with 3 bases in between. From its cysteine to its phenylalanine, the CDR3 spans 14 amino acids. The entry retains the CDR3 DNA only, 42 bases that are in frame from base 1. The germline V gene (reference sequence) yields SGHKS for CDR1 and YYEKEE for CDR2. The library came from the immunoSEQ multiplex PCR assay. TCRdb retrieved this table from immuneACCESS and kept in-frame rearrangements only. Not all clones are present; in checked studies, unresolved V genes account for under half, and no reason is known for the remainder. Recorded for this sample are 120,000 to 150,000 clones; over 85% of them occurred a single time. More than 5% of the sample belongs to the ten largest clones. With regard to this clone: Its target antigen remains unknown. Per-nucleotide qualities are absent, and no much larger clonotype sits a single base away.

The receptor was derived from a man aged 18 to 30 in good health. Sequencing was done on a sample of blood. Recombination linked TRBV5-5 to TRBJ1-6; a confident D gene designation cannot be given. CDR3 sequence: CASSFGSYNSPLHF. The bases read TGTGCCAGCAGCTTTGGCTCCTATAATTCACCCCTCCACTTT.